These 31 T cell receptor beta chains share one sample of origin, sequenced in a study of blood T cell repertoires in COVID-19. Data came from immunoSEQ multiplex PCR; TCRdb stores just in-frame clones and leaves some out. This sample carries some 230,000 clones, roughly 80% of them seen once, and the ten largest clones take under 1.5%. The sequenced sample consisted of PBMCs or T cells enriched from blood (not recorded which). The origin of the receptors is a middle-aged woman with acute COVID-19.

Worth noting for this clone: At one boundary the junction diverges from the germline segment, which might be a read error. This chain connects TRBV2 to TRBJ2-1, with unresolved D. Per the germline V gene, CDR1 is SNHLY and CDR2 is FYNNEI. The CDR3 sequence is 13 residues long. The DNA for the CDR3 is TGTGCCAGCAGGGAAGCCAATCCAAATGAGCAGTTCTTC. Amino acids: CASREANPNEQFF.

The rearrangement links TRBV5-1 to TRBJ2-3; D perhaps matches TRBD1 (5 bases). Germline assignment: CDR1 SGHRS and CDR2 YFSETQ. The V end lost 2 bases, the J end lost 1 base, and 17 bases lay between the germline ends. The CDR3 is 17 amino acids. DNA of the CDR3: TGCGCCAGCAGCTTTTCCAGGGCACCGGCTGGCACAGATACGCAGTATTTT. Protein: CASSFSRAPAGTDTQYF.

The chain is built from TRBV18 and TRBJ1-4; TRBD1 agrees at 9 bases. V shed 6 bases and J 8 bases; nucleotides not matched to a gene: 7. The CDR3 extends over 14 amino acids. The germline V gene has CDR1 KGHSH and CDR2 LQKENI. The CDR3 DNA is TGTGCCAGCTCCCTACAGGGGGCCGACGAAAAACTGTTTTTT. Protein: CASSLQGADEKLFF.

In this sample, this clone turned up once. J is TRBJ2-2 and V is TRBV11-2, with no clear D. V shed 3 bases and J shed 4 bases, with 3 bases lying between them. The length of the CDR3 is 12 residues. The germline V gene encodes CDR1 SGHAT and CDR2 FQNNGV. Written as DNA, the CDR3 is TGTGCCAGCAGCTTGCGCACCGGGGAGCTGTTTTTT. This gives the protein CASSLRTGELFF.

Notes on this clone: Compared with germline, one end of the junction differs, possibly owing to a read error. This chain joins TRBV18 and TRBJ2-2; unclear D gene. Germline loops: CDR1 KGHSH, CDR2 LQKENI. The CDR3 covers 9 residues. The CDR3 here is CASSPEPFF. CDR3 DNA sequence: TGTGCCAGCTCACCTGAGCCGTTTTTT.

This clone occurred once. The DNA of the CDR3 is TGTGCCAGCAGCTTGGGCGGGAGTGCAGATACGCAGTATTTT. This encodes CASSLGGSADTQYF. This chain connects TRBV11-2 to TRBJ2-3; TRBD2 matches 7 bases. V gave up 3 bases and J gave up 4 bases; unmatched junction bases: 4. This CDR3 is 14 amino acids long. Germline assignment: CDR1 SGHAT and CDR2 FQNNGV.

The chain has TRBV7-9 and TRBJ1-1; the D gene is possibly TRBD1 (6 bases). Trimming stripped 1 base from V and 4 bases from J, with 10 bases between. Germline V CDR1 and CDR2: SEHNR, FQNEAQ (reference sequence). The CDR3 totals 14 residues. CDR3 DNA: TGTGCCAGCAGCTTAGACAGGGTGCGCACTGAAGCTTTCTTT. Encoded protein: CASSLDRVRTEAFF. The variable domain in full, completed from reference TRBV7-9 and TRBJ1-1, reads DTGVSQNPRHKITKRGQNVTFRCDPISEHNRLYWYRQTLGQGPEFLTYFQNEAQLEKSRLLSDRFSAERPKGSFSTLEIQRTEQGDSAMYLCASSLDRVRTEAFFGQGTRLTVV.

The chain uses TRBV27 and TRBJ2-1; TRBD2 matches at 9 bases. CDR3 length: 16 amino acids. Germline V CDR1 and CDR2: MNHEY, SMNVEV (reference sequence). J gave up 16 bases and V 7 bases, and 23 bases lay outside the gene matches. Here the CDR3 reads CASKGSGGLAQIPLFF. CDR3 coding DNA: TGTGCCAGCAAAGGCAGTGGTGGACTAGCGCAGATCCCGCTCTTCTTC.

V usage is TRBV30 and J usage is TRBJ1-1; D is uncertain. Germline loops: CDR1 GTSNPN, CDR2 SVGIG (reference sequence). The V gene lost 3 bases and the J gene lost 0 bases, with 20 bases spanning the gap. This CDR3 comprises 17 residues. The CDR3: CAWSADSPQHMNTEAFF. The CDR3 DNA reads as TGTGCCTGGAGCGCCGACTCCCCGCAACATATGAACACTGAAGCTTTCTTT.

The rearrangement uses TRBV3-1 (or the pseudogene TRBV3-2) and TRBJ2-1; weak D call: TRBD1 (6 bases). Trimming stripped 3 bases from V and 7 bases from J, with 10 bases between. The CDR3 covers 13 residues. CDR1 is LGHDT and CDR2 is YNNKEL in the germline V gene (reference sequence). The CDR3 DNA reads TGTGCCAGCAGCCAGGATGACAGGAATGAGCAGTTCTTC. It translates to CASSQDDRNEQFF.

The V and J genes are TRBV9 and TRBJ2-2; 9 bases line up with TRBD2. Per germline, CDR1 SGDLS and CDR2 YYNGEE. The J segment lost 6 bases and the V segment lost 4 bases, leaving 10 bases of the junction unmatched. The CDR3 covers 16 residues. CDR3 region: CASSPAWTSVAGELFF. Written as DNA, the CDR3 is TGTGCCAGCAGCCCAGCATGGACTAGCGTCGCCGGGGAGCTGTTTTTT.

In the case of this clone: At the DNA level, this CDR3 is encoded by other sequences in the same sample as well. The chain couples TRBV7-2 to TRBJ2-5; 7 bases map to TRBD1. J was trimmed by 3 bases and V by 0 bases; bases with no gene match: 1. This CDR3 is built from 14 residues. Germline lookup yields CDR1 SGHTA and CDR2 FQGNSA. The CDR3 DNA follows: TGTGCCAGCAGCTTAGCAGGGACAGAAGAGACCCAGTACTTC. It encodes CASSLAGTEETQYF.

J is TRBJ1-1 and V is TRBV19; D is uncertain. Germline V lookup: CDR1 LNHDA, CDR2 SQIVND (reference sequence). Trimming removed 5 bases from V and 5 bases from J, with 9 bases in between. This CDR3 has 12 residues. CDR3: CASSPHGTEAFF. CDR3 nucleotides: TGTGCCAGTAGTCCCCACGGTACTGAAGCTTTCTTT. Full variable domain (remainder filled in from reference TRBV19 and TRBJ1-1): DGGITQSPKYLFRKEGQNVTLSCEQNLNHDAMYWYRQDPGQGLRLIYYSQIVNDFQKGDIAEGYSVSREKKESFPLTVTSAQKNPTAFYLCASSPHGTEAFFGQGTRLTVV.

The rearrangement uses TRBV30 and TRBJ1-3; D gene ambiguous. V gave up 5 bases and J gave up 3 bases, with 11 bases separating them. Germline-derived CDR1 and CDR2 are GTSNPN and SVGIG (reference sequence). The CDR3 loop spans 13 amino acids. CDR3 nucleotide sequence: TGTGCCTGGTATAGGGAGTTTGGAAACACCATATATTTT. It codes for CAWYREFGNTIYF.

The chain couples TRBV5-5 to TRBJ2-7; TRBD2 aligns across 16 bases. Germline values: CDR1 SGHKS, CDR2 YYEKEE (reference sequence). The CDR3 runs to 20 residues. Losses at the gene ends were 0 bases for V and 4 bases for J; bases not matched to a gene: 13. CDR3 sequence: CASSLDPGLAGGPGVYEQYF. CDR3 in DNA: TGTGCCAGCAGCTTGGATCCGGGACTAGCGGGAGGGCCGGGTGTTTACGAGCAGTACTTC.

The chain carries TRBV7-2 and TRBJ1-2, with a weak D call TRBD1 (5 bases). Germline CDR1 and CDR2: SGHTA and FQGNSA. The CDR3 has 13 residues. Trimming removed 5 bases at V and 10 bases at J, with 17 bases between. In nucleotides, the CDR3 is TGTGCCAGCAGCCCCCAGGGACTAAGCGTCTACACCTTC. Protein product: CASSPQGLSVYTF.

The rearrangement joins TRBV27 to TRBJ1-6; 8 nucleotides align to TRBD1. The germline gives CDR1 MNHEY, CDR2 SMNVEV (reference sequence). There are 14 residues in the CDR3. Trimming cost V 3 bases and J 9 bases; bases outside gene matches: 4. For the CDR3, the DNA is TGTGCCAGCAGTTTTCAGGGGGCGAGTTCACCCCTCCACTTT. Translated, it gives CASSFQGASSPLHF.

This clone was detected only a few times. The rearrangement links TRBV15 to TRBJ1-3; weak D call: TRBD1 (5 bases). CDR3 length equals 16 residues. Trimming cost V 0 bases and J 3 bases, with 12 bases left between them. Germline loops: CDR1 LNHNV, CDR2 YYDKDF (reference sequence). The CDR3 sequence is CATSRDGRTNGNTIYF. DNA of the CDR3: TGTGCCACCAGCAGAGATGGTAGGACAAATGGAAACACCATATATTTT.

V is TRBV2 and J is TRBJ1-1; D ambiguous. V gave up 7 bases and J gave up 4 bases, with 16 bases separating them. CDR3 length equals 14 residues. Germline-derived CDR1 and CDR2 are SNHLY and FYNNEI. The CDR3 here is CASKISTTATEAFF. DNA of the CDR3: TGTGCCAGCAAAATCTCGACAACGGCCACTGAAGCTTTCTTT.

V usage is TRBV5-4 and J usage is TRBJ1-4, with 8 positions matching TRBD1. Unmatched junction bases numbered 6, after V lost 0 bases and J lost 8 bases. The CDR3 is 15 residues long. The germline V gene has CDR1 SGHNT and CDR2 YYREEE (reference sequence). CDR3 nucleotides: TGTGCCAGCAGCTTGGAGGGCAGGGGGCAGGAAAAACTGTTTTTT. Amino acids: CASSLEGRGQEKLFF. Full variable domain (missing parts from reference TRBV5-4 and TRBJ1-4): ETGVTQSPTHLIKTRGQQVTLRCSSQSGHNTVSWYQQALGQGPQFIFQYYREEENGRGNFPPRFSGLQFPNYSSELNVNALELDDSALYLCASSLEGRGQEKLFFGSGTQLSVL.

The chain couples TRBV3-1 (or the pseudogene TRBV3-2) to TRBJ2-1; weak D call: TRBD2 (5 bases). The germline gives CDR1 LGHDT, CDR2 YNNKEL (reference sequence). The CDR3 contains 14 residues. With 4 bases removed from V and 5 bases from J, the gap between germline ends came to 12 bases. In DNA form, the CDR3 reads TGTGCCAGCAGCCCCTTAAGGACTGACAATGAGCAGTTCTTC. Its translation: CASSPLRTDNEQFF.

The chain joins TRBV2 to TRBJ1-5, with D unclear. Germline CDR1 is SNHLY and CDR2 is FYNNEI. The CDR3 runs 14 residues. Trimming stripped 3 bases from V and 0 bases from J, with 6 bases between. The CDR3 region has the DNA TGTGCCAGCAGTGACAGGTATAGCAATCAGCCCCAGCATTTT. This translates into CASSDRYSNQPQHF.

The chain links TRBV28 to TRBJ2-1, with D perhaps matching TRBD2 (5 bases). In germline, CDR1 is MDHEN, CDR2 SYDVKM. The V gene lost 9 bases and the J gene lost 3 bases, with 9 bases spanning the gap. This CDR3 has 12 amino acids. CDR3 sequence (DNA): TGTGCCAGTGGGGAGTACTACAATGAGCAGTTCTTC. Its translation: CASGEYYNEQFF. Using reference TRBV28 and TRBJ2-1 for the parts outside the CDR3, the full variable domain is DVKVTQSSRYLVKRTGEKVFLECVQDMDHENMFWYRQDPGLGLRLIYFSYDVKMKEKGDIPEGYSVSREKKERFSLILESASTNQTSMYLCASGEYYNEQFFGPGTRLTVL.

The chain has TRBV7-8 and TRBJ1-1, with 8 nucleotides matching TRBD1. This CDR3 has 15 residues. The junction had 7 bases not matched to a gene; V was cut back by 6 bases and J by 1 base. The germline V gene has CDR1 SGHVS and CDR2 FQNEAQ. CDR3 in DNA: TGTGCCAGCAGACGTGCCGGACAGGGGAACACTGAAGCTTTCTTT. Amino acids: CASRRAGQGNTEAFF.

This chain joins TRBV7-3 and TRBJ1-1; D uncertain. CDR3 length equals 13 residues. Trimming shortened V by 5 bases and J by 0 bases, and 7 bases separated the two germline ends. CDR1 and CDR2 from the germline V gene are SGHTA and FQGTGA. The CDR3 nucleotides are TGTGCCAGCAGCCCGGGAATGAACACTGAAGCTTTCTTT. Its protein product is CASSPGMNTEAFF.

This chain connects TRBV11-2 to TRBJ1-3, with 7 positions matching TRBD1. Germline CDR1 is SGHAT and CDR2 is FQNNGV. V trimming: 4 bases; J trimming: 0 bases; junction bases outside the gene matches: 15. This CDR3 comprises 19 residues. In DNA form, the CDR3 reads TGTGCCAGCAGCTCCCCTCGACAGGGCCGCTTATTCTCTGGAAACACCATATATTTT. Translated, it gives CASSSPRQGRLFSGNTIYF.

The chain uses TRBV12-5 and TRBJ2-1, with TRBD1 matching 10 bases. The germline gives CDR1 LGHNT, CDR2 FRNRAP. The ends lost 6 bases at V and 5 bases at J; junction bases unmatched: 7. The CDR3 is made up of 15 amino acids. In DNA, the CDR3 is TGTGCTAGTGGCTCCGGGACAGGGGTGAACAATGAGCAGTTCTTC. It yields the protein CASGSGTGVNNEQFF.

Comments on this clone: The junction differs from germline at one of its ends, possibly a read error. Other DNA sequences in the same sample also yield this CDR3. V and J are TRBV7-2 and TRBJ2-7, with D perhaps matching TRBD1 (5 bases). The CDR3 is 14 residues long. Germline V gives CDR1 SGHTA, CDR2 FQGNSA. The DNA for the CDR3 is TGCGCCAGCAGCTTGCAGACAGAGTCCTACGAGCAGTACTTC. Protein: CASSLQTESYEQYF.

V gene TRBV2 combines with J gene TRBJ1-2; D is perhaps TRBD1 (5 bases). The CDR3 spans 13 residues. V was pared by 6 bases and J by 3 bases, with 11 bases between. Germline CDR1 SNHLY, CDR2 FYNNEI. CDR3 sequence reads: CASRMDTDYGYTF. Here the CDR3 DNA reads TGTGCCAGCAGAATGGACACGGACTATGGCTACACCTTC.

The chain uses TRBV10-3 and TRBJ2-5, with D possibly TRBD2 on 5 matching bases. Germline lookup yields CDR1 ENHRY and CDR2 SYGVKD. Trimming shortened V by 0 bases and J by 4 bases, and 9 bases separated the two germline ends. The CDR3 is 14 residues long. In nucleotides, the CDR3 is TGTGCCATCAGTGAGTCGTCTCGGGGAGAGACCCAGTACTTC. This sequence encodes CAISESSRGETQYF.

CDR3: CASSSYLTGAQETQYF. The CDR3 DNA follows: TGTGCCAGCAGCTCGTATCTTACAGGGGCGCAAGAGACCCAGTACTTC. This chain joins TRBV7-7 and TRBJ2-5, with 7 nucleotides matching TRBD1. CDR3 length: 16 amino acids. The junction had 10 bases not matched to a gene; V was cut back by 4 bases and J by 2 bases. Germline V lookup: CDR1 SSHAT, CDR2 FNYEAQ (reference sequence).